The source of this T cell receptor (beta chain) is a study of CD8 T cells in ankylosing spondylitis. Whole-study results and caveats: What appeared characteristic of ankylosing spondylitis blood was a TCR beta motif of 7 or 8 highly homologous variants. Peripheral blood held disease-linked clones only at relatively low frequency, and these were CD8+.

Quantitative 5'-RACE with molecular barcodes was used to make the TCR beta libraries. One entry per CDR3 protein, called by TCRdb with MiXCR from the 5' RACE reads. The table lists approximately 140,000 distinct CDR3 sequences, 40% to 50% of them singletons, with nearly 15% in the top ten. As regards this clonotype: Its specificity is unknown.

Specimen: synovial fluid, either unsorted or a sorted T cell fraction (not recorded which). This clonotype was obtained from a male donor with ankylosing spondylitis.

CDR3: CASSLGWVGRRTEAFF. CDR3 bases: TGTGCCAGCAGCTTAGGATGGGTGGGCAGACGTACTGAAGCTTTCTTT. The chain is built from TRBV7-9 and TRBJ1-1; no clear D gene. V lost 1 base and J 5 bases, leaving 17 bases between the germline ends. This CDR3 is 16 amino acids long. Germline V CDR1 and CDR2: SEHNR, FQNEAQ (reference sequence).